The source of this TCR beta chain is a study of shared clonotypes between healthy human individuals. Findings and caveats of the study: Larger estimated richness was generally seen in naive subsets than in memory subsets. With a handful of donors compared, around 5.4% of naive CD4 clonotypes were shared.

Assay used: immunoSEQ multiplex PCR; TCRdb lists only in-frame clones, some missing. The sample shows millions of clones, about 95% of them seen only once. Positive CCR7 selection of CD45RO-negative cells yielded the naive CD8 cells, and terminally differentiated effector memory CD45RA+ cells were excluded. V was clipped by 4 bases and J by 4 bases; unmatched bases: 7. Germline loops: CDR1 SGHRS, CDR2 YFSETQ. The CDR3 has 14 amino acids. Remarks on this clone: Its cognate antigen is unknown.

Sequences were obtained from naive CD8+ T cells sorted from blood. The chain carries TRBV5-1 and TRBJ2-7; 8 bases fit TRBD1. This clonotype was sampled from a young man in good health. In nucleotides, the CDR3 is TGCGCCAGCAGCCCAGGGGGCGCTTGGTACGAGCAGTACTTC. The encoded protein is CASSPGGAWYEQYF.